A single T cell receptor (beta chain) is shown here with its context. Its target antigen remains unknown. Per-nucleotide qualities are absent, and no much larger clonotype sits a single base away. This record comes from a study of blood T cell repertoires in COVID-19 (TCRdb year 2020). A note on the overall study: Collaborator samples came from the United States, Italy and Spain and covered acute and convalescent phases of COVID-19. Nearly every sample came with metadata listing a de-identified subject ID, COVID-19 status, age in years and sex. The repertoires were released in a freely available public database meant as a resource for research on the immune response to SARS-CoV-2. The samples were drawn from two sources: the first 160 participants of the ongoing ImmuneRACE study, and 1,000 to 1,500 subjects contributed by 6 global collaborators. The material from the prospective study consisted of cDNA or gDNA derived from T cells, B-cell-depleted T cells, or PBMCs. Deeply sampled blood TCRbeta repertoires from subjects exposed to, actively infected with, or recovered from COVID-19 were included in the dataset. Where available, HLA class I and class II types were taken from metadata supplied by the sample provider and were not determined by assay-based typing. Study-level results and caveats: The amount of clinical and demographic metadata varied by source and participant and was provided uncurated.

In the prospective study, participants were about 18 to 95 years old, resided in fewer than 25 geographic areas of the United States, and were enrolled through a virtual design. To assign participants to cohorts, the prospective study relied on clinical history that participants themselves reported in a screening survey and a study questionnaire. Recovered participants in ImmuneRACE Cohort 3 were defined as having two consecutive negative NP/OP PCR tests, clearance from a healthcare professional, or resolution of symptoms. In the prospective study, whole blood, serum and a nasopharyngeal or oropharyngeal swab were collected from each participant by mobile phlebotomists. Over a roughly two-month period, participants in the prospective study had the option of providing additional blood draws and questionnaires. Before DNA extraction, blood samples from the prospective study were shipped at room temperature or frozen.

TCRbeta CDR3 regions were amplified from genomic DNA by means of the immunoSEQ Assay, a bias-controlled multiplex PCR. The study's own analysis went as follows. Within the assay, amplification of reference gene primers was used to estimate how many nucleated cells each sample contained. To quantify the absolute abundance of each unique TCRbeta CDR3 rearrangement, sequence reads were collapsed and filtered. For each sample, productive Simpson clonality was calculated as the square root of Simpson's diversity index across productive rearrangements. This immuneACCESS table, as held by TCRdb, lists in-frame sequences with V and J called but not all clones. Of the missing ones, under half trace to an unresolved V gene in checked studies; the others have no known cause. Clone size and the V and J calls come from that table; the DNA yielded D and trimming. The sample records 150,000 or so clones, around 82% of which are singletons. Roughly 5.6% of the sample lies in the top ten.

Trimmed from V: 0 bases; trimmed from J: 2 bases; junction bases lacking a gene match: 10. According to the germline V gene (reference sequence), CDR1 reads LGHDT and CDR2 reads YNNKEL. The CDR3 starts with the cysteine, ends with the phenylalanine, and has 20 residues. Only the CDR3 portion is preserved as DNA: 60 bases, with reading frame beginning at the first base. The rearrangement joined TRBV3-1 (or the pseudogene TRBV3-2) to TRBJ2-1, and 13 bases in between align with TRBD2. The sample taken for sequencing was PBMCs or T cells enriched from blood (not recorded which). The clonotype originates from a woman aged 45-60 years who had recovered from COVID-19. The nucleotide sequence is TGTGCCAGCAGCCAAGATACGGGACTAGCGGGGTTCCTAACCTACAATGAGCAGTTCTTC. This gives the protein CASSQDTGLAGFLTYNEQFF.